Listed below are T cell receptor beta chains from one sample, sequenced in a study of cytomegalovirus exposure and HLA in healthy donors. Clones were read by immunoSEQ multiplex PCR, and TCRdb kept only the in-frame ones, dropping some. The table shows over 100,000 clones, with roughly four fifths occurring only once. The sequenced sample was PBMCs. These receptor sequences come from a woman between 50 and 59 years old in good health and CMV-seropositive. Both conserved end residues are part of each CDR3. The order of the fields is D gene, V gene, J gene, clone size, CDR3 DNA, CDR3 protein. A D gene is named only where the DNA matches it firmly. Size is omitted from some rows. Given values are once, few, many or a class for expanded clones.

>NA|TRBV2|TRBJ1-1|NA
TGTGCCAGCAGCGACAGGTGGACGAACACTGAAGCTTTCTTT
CASSDRWTNTEAFF
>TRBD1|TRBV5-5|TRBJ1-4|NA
TGTGCCAGCAGCTCTAGACAGGGCAATGAAAAACTGTTTTTT
CASSSRQGNEKLFF
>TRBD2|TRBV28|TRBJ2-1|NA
TGTGCCAGCACCTTCGCCAGGGAGGGCAATGAGCAGTTCTTC
CASTFAREGNEQFF
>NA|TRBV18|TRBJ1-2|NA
TGTGCCAGCTCACCGGCAGACTATGGCTACACCTTC
CASSPADYGYTF
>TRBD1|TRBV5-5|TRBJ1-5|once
TGTGCCAGCAGCTTACAGGGGACTCAGCCCCAGCATTTT
CASSLQGTQPQHF
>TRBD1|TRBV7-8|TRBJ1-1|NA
TGTGCCAGCAGCCGGAGACAGGGGGCCTACACTGAAGCTTTCTTT
CASSRRQGAYTEAFF
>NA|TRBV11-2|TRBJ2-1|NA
TGTGCCAGCAGCTTAGATGCAACAGGGTCCCTAAATGAGCAGTTCTTC
CASSLDATGSLNEQFF
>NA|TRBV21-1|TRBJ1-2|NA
TGTGCCAGCGGGTGTACAGGGGGCGGGTCTGGCTACACCTTC
CASGCTGGGSGYTF
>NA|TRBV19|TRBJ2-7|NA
TGTGCCAGTAGCCATCCTAGCTCCTACGAGCAGTACTTC
CASSHPSSYEQYF
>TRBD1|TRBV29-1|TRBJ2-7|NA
TGCAGCGTTGAAGGGGGACCGGGACAGGGTCGATCCGAGCAGTACTTC
CSVEGGPGQGRSEQYF
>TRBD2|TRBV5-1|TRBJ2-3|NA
TGCGCCAGCAGCTGGGGGCGGGCTAGCGGGTTCGCAGATACGCAGTATTTT
CASSWGRASGFADTQYF
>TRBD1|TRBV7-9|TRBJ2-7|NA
TGTGCCAGCAGCTTAAGGGACAGTCGTAGGTACGAGCAGTACTTC
CASSLRDSRRYEQYF
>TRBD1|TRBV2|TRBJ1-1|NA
TGTGCCAGCAGGGCGACAGGGCCCACTGAAGCTTTCTTT
CASRATGPTEAFF
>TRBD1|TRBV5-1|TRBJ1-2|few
TGCGCCAGCAGCTTGGGCCAGGGGGGCGATGGCTACACCTTC
CASSLGQGGDGYTF
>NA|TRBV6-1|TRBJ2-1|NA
TGTGCCAGCAGTGCTGGCCCCCACGTCTCCGTTTACAATGAGCAGTTCTTC
CASSAGPHVSVYNEQFF
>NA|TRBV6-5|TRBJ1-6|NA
TGTGCCAGCACTCCAGGGAGGAGCCCCCTCCACTTT
CASTPGRSPLHF
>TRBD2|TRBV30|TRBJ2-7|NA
TGTGCCTGGGGACTAGCGGGAGGCCCCTACGAGCAGTACTTC
CAWGLAGGPYEQYF
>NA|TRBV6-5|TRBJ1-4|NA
TGTGCCAGCAGTGAAGTAGCCACTAATGAAAAACTGTTTTTT
CASSEVATNEKLFF
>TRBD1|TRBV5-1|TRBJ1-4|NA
TGCGCCAGCAGCCTGAAGGCAGGGGGCAGCGAAAAACTGTTTTTT
CASSLKAGGSEKLFF
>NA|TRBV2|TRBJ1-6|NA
TGTGCCAGCAGCAGGGAGGGGAATTCACCCCTCCACTTT
CASSREGNSPLHF
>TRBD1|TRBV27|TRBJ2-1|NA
TGTGCCAGCAGTTGGGACAGGGAGGTCTCCTACAATGAGCAGTTCTTC
CASSWDREVSYNEQFF
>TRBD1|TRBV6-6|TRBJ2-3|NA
TGTGCCAGCAGTCCGGACAGGGATACGCAGTATTTT
CASSPDRDTQYF
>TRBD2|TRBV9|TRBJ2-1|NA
TGTGCCAGCAGCGTAATGACTAGCGGGAATGAGCAGTTCTTC
CASSVMTSGNEQFF
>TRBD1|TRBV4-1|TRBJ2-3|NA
TGCGCCAGCAGCCAAGTCCCCCCTCGAACAGGGGCGGGCACAGATACGCAGTATTTT
CASSQVPPRTGAGTDTQYF
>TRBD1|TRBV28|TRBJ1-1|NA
TGTGCCTTAGTGGGTTTCGGACAGGGGGCGGGGACTGAAGCTTTCTTT
CALVGFGQGAGTEAFF
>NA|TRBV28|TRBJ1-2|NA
TGTGCCAGCAGCCTACAGGTGGGCTATGGCTACACCTTC
CASSLQVGYGYTF
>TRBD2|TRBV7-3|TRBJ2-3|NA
TGTGCCAGCAGCTTCATAGCGGGGGGTGACACAGATACGCAGTATTTT
CASSFIAGGDTDTQYF
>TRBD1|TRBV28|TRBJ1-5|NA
TGTGCCAGCCGTCTTTCAGTGAGACAGGGATATCAGCCCCAGCATTTT
CASRLSVRQGYQPQHF
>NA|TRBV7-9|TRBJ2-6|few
TGTGCCAGCAGCTTGGCGGTCTCTGGGGCCAACGTCCTGACTTTC
CASSLAVSGANVLTF